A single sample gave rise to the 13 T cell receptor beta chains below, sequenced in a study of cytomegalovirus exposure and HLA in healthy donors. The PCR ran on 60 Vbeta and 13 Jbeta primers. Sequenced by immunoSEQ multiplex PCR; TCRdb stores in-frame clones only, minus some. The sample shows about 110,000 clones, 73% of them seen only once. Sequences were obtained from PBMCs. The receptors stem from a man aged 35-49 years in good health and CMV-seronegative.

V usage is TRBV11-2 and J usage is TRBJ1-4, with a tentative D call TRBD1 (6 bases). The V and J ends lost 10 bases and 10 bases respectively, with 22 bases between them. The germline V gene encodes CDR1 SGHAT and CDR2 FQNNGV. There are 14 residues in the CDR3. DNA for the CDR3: TGTGCCACGAACCTTGGGGGGGCGCTGGGAAAACTGTTTTTT. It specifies CATNLGGALGKLFF.

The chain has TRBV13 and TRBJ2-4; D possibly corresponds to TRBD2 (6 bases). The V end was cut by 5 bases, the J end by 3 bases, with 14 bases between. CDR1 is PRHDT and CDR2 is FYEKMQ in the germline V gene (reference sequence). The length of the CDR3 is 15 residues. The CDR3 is CASSVRDLGKNIQYF. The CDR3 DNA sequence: TGTGCCAGCAGCGTCCGGGACTTGGGCAAAAACATTCAGTACTTC.

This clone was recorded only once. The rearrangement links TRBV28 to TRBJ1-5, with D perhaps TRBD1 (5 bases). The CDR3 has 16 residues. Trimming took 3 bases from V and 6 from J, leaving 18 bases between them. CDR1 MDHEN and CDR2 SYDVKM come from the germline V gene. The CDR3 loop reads CASSFSAGPLVQPQHF. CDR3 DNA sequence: TGTGCCAGCAGTTTTTCGGCGGGGCCTTTGGTTCAGCCCCAGCATTTT.

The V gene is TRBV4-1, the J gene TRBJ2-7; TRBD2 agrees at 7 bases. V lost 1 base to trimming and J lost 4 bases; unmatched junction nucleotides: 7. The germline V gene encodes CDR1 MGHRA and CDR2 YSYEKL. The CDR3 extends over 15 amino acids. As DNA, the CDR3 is TGCGCCAGCAGCCAAGCCCGGGTCGGGGGGTACGAGCAGTACTTC. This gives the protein CASSQARVGGYEQYF.

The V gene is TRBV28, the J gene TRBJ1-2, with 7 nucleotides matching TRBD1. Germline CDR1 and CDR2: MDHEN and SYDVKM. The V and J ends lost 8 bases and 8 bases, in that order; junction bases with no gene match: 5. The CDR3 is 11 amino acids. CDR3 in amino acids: CASQGGQGYTF. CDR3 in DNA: TGTGCCAGCCAGGGGGGACAAGGCTACACCTTC.

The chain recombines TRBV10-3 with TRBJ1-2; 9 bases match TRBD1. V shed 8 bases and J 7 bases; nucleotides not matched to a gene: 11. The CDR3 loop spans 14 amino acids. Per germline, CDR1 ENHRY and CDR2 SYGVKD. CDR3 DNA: TGTGCCATCGTCGGGGAACAGGGGGCCGGTGGCTACACCTTC. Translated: CAIVGEQGAGGYTF.

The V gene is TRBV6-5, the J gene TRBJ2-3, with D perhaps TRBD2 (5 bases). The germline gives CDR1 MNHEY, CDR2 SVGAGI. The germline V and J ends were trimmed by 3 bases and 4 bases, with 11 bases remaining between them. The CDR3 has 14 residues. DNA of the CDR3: TGTGCCAGCAGTTATCGGGGTACCGCAGATACGCAGTATTTT. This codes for CASSYRGTADTQYF.

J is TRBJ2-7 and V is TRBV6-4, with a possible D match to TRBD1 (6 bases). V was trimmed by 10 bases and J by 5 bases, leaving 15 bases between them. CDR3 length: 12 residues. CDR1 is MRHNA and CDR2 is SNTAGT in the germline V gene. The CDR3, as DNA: TGTGCCACCCCAGGGGCTAGCAACGAGCAGTACTTC. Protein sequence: CATPGASNEQYF.

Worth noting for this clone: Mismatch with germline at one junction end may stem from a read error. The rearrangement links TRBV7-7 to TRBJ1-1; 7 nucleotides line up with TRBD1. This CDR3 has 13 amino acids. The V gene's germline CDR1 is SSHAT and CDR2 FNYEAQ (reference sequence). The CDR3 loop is CASSQGENTEAFF. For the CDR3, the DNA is TGTGCTAGCAGCCAGGGGGAAAACACTGAAGCTTTCTTT.

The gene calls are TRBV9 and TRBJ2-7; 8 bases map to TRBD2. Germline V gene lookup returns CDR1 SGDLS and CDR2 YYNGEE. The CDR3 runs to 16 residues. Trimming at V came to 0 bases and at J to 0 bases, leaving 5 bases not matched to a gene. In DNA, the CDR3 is TGTGCCAGCAGCGTAGCTCCGAGCGGGAGCTCCTACGAGCAGTACTTC. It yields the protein CASSVAPSGSSYEQYF.

The CDR3 reads CASSPRRNSNEKLFF. The DNA for the CDR3 is TGTGCCAGCAGCCCCCGGAGGAACAGTAATGAAAAACTGTTTTTT. The genes are TRBV4-2 and TRBJ1-4; unclear D gene. This CDR3 has 15 amino acids. The V end was cut by 4 bases, the J end by 4 bases, with 13 bases between. Germline V gene sequence: CDR1 LGHNA, CDR2 YNFKEQ.

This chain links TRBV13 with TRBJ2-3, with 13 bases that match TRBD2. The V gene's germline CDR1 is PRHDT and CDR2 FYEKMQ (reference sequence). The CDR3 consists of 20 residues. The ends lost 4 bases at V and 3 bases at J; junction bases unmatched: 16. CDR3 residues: CASSSHVIPGLAGFTDTQYF. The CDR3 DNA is TGTGCCAGCAGCTCCCACGTGATTCCGGGACTAGCGGGGTTTACAGATACGCAGTATTTT.

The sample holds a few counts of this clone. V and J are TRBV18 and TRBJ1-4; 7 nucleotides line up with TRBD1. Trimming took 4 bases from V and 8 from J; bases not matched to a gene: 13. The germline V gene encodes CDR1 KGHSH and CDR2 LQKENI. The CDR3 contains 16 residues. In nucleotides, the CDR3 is TGTGCCAGCTCACTTAAAGTCGGCCAGGGGGTCGAAAAACTGTTTTTT. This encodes CASSLKVGQGVEKLFF. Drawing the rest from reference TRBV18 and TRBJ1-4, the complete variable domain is NAGVMQNPRHLVRRRGQEARLRCSPMKGHSHVYWYRQLPEEGLKFMVYLQKENIIDESGMPKERFSAEFPKEGPSILRIQQVVRGDSAAYFCASSLKVGQGVEKLFFGSGTQLSVL.